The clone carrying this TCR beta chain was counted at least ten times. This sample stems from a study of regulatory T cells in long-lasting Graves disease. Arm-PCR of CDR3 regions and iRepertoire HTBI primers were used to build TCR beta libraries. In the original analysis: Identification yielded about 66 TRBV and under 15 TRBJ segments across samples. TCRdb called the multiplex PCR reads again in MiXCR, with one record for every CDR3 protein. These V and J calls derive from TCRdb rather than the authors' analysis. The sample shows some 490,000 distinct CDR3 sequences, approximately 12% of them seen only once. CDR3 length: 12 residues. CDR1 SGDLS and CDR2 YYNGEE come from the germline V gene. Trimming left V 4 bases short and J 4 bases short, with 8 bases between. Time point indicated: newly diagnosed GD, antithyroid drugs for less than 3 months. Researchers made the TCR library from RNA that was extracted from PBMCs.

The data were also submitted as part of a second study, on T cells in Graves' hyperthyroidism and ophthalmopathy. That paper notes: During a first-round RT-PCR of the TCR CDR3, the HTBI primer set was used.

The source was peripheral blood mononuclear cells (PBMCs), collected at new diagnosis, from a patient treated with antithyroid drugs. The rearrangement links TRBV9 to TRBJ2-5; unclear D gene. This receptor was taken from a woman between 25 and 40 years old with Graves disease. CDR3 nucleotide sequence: TGTGCCAGCAGCCTAGACGGAGAGACCCAGTACTTC. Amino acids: CASSLDGETQYF.